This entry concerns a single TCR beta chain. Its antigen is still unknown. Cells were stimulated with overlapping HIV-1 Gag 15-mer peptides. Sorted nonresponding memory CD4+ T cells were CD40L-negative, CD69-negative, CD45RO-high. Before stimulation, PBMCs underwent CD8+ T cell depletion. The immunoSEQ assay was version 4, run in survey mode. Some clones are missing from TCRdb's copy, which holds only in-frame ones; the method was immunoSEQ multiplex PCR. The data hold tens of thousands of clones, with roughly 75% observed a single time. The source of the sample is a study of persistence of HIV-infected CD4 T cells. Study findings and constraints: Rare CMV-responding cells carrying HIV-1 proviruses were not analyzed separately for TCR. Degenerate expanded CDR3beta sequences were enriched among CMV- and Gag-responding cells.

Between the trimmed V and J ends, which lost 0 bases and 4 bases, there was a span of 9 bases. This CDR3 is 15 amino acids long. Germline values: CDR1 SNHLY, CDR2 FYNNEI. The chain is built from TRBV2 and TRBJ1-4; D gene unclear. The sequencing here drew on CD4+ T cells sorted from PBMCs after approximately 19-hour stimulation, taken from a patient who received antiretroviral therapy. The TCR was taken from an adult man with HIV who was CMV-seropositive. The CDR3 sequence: CASSEAAVLNEKLFF. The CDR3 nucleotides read TGTGCCAGCAGTGAAGCGGCGGTCCTTAATGAAAAACTGTTTTTT.